This entry lists 13 T cell receptor beta chains sequenced from one sample in a study of cytomegalovirus exposure and HLA in healthy donors. Primers for the PCR totalled 60 Vbeta and 13 Jbeta. Sequencing was performed with immunoSEQ multiplex PCR; in TCRdb, only in-frame clones are kept and a portion is missing. The data contain 150,000 to 200,000 clones, roughly four fifths of them singletons. The specimen sequenced was PBMCs. The origin of the receptors is a man aged 18 to 35 in good health and CMV-seronegative.

The chain combines TRBV4-3 with TRBJ1-2, with TRBD1 identical over 9 bases. There are 16 residues in the CDR3. Losses at the gene ends were 0 bases for V and 6 bases for J; bases not matched to a gene: 8. Germline CDR1 and CDR2: LGHNA and YSLEER. The DNA of the CDR3 is TGCGCCAGCAGCCAAGACGGGGGGACAGGGAATGATGGCTACACCTTC. Translating it yields CASSQDGGTGNDGYTF.

This chain joins TRBV28 and TRBJ1-4; 7 bases agree with TRBD1. V shed 2 bases and J 7 bases; nucleotides not matched to a gene: 16. Looked up from germline, CDR1 is MDHEN and CDR2 is SYDVKM. The CDR3 is 18 amino acids. The DNA for the CDR3 is TGTGCCAGCAGTTTAAGGGGCCAAGGACAGGCCGTTACTGAAAAACTGTTTTTT. Translating gives CASSLRGQGQAVTEKLFF. The full variable domain, its missing parts supplied by reference TRBV28 and TRBJ1-4, is DVKVTQSSRYLVKRTGEKVFLECVQDMDHENMFWYRQDPGLGLRLIYFSYDVKMKEKGDIPEGYSVSREKKERFSLILESASTNQTSMYLCASSLRGQGQAVTEKLFFGSGTQLSVL.

CDR3 protein: CASSWGGGGNTEAFF. As DNA, the CDR3 is TGTGCCAGCAGCTGGGGCGGGGGGGGGAACACTGAAGCTTTCTTT. The chain uses TRBV7-9 and TRBJ1-1, with D perhaps matching TRBD1 (5 bases). The V gene's germline CDR1 is SEHNR and CDR2 FQNEAQ (reference sequence). Trimming pared 4 bases from V and 1 base from J, leaving 13 bases between. The CDR3 spans 15 residues.

This rearrangement joins TRBV18 to TRBJ1-4; D unclear. The CDR3 spans 15 residues. Germline V CDR1 and CDR2: KGHSH, LQKENI. Between the trimmed V and J ends, which lost 5 bases and 1 base, there was a span of 11 bases. The CDR3 protein is CASSESEGTNEKLFF. The CDR3 region has the DNA TGTGCCAGCTCAGAATCAGAGGGAACTAATGAAAAACTGTTTTTT. The full variable domain, its missing parts supplied by reference TRBV18 and TRBJ1-4, is NAGVMQNPRHLVRRRGQEARLRCSPMKGHSHVYWYRQLPEEGLKFMVYLQKENIIDESGMPKERFSAEFPKEGPSILRIQQVVRGDSAAYFCASSESEGTNEKLFFGSGTQLSVL.

This clone was found once. The chain links TRBV4-2 to TRBJ1-1, with 8 bases that match TRBD1. Trimming at V came to 3 bases and at J to 7 bases, leaving 7 bases not matched to a gene. This CDR3 is built from 14 residues. The germline gives CDR1 LGHNA, CDR2 YNFKEQ. DNA for the CDR3: TGTGCCAGCAGCCAGGTTGGACAGGGTAGTGAAGCTTTCTTT. Its translation: CASSQVGQGSEAFF.

The chain links TRBV29-1 to TRBJ2-1; unclear D gene. V lost 3 bases and J 7 bases, leaving 7 bases between the germline ends. The CDR3 is 11 residues long. Germline lookup yields CDR1 SQVTM and CDR2 ANQGSEA. CDR3 bases: TGCAGCGTTGATATGAGGAATGAGCAGTTCTTC. Its translation is CSVDMRNEQFF.

This clone was detected only once. The V and J genes are TRBV6-1 and TRBJ2-1; 8 nucleotides align to TRBD2. There are 15 residues in the CDR3. V gave up 1 base and J gave up 7 bases; unmatched junction bases: 6. Germline V CDR1 and CDR2: MNHNS, SASEGT. CDR3 bases: TGTGCCAGCAGTGAAGGGGGCGGGGGGAAGAATGAGCAGTTCTTC. This codes for CASSEGGGGKNEQFF.

The V and J genes are TRBV27 and TRBJ1-5; 9 positions agree with TRBD1. Losses at the gene ends were 2 bases for V and 2 bases for J; bases not matched to a gene: 7. This CDR3 has 17 residues. In germline, CDR1 is MNHEY, CDR2 SMNVEV (reference sequence). CDR3: CASSLKGQGFGNQPQHF. Here the CDR3 DNA reads TGTGCCAGCAGTTTAAAGGGACAGGGTTTCGGCAATCAGCCCCAGCATTTT.

The chain combines TRBV2 with TRBJ2-7; 9 bases are a match to TRBD1. Germline V gene data show CDR1 as SNHLY and CDR2 as FYNNEI. The ends lost 1 base at V and 4 bases at J; junction bases unmatched: 8. This CDR3 spans 16 amino acids. CDR3 protein: CASSEVVGQGSYEQYF. CDR3 nucleotides: TGTGCCAGCAGTGAAGTCGTGGGACAGGGTTCATACGAGCAGTACTTC.

V and J are TRBV2 and TRBJ1-5; 8 nucleotides align to TRBD1. Germline V gives CDR1 SNHLY, CDR2 FYNNEI. The V gene end was trimmed by 6 bases and the J gene end by 3 bases; junction bases not matched to a gene: 7. This CDR3 is 15 amino acids long. The CDR3 nucleotides read TGTGCCAGCAGGACGGACAGGGTCAACAATCAGCCCCAGCATTTT. It translates to CASRTDRVNNQPQHF. Complete variable domain (other parts from reference TRBV2 and TRBJ1-5): EPEVTQTPSHQVTQMGQEVILRCVPISNHLYFYWYRQILGQKVEFLVSFYNNEISEKSEIFDDQFSVERPDGSNFTLKIRSTKLEDSAMYFCASRTDRVNNQPQHFGDGTRLSIL.

This rearrangement joins TRBV7-2 to TRBJ1-6, with D uncertain. The germline gives CDR1 SGHTA, CDR2 FQGNSA. The CDR3 spans 17 residues. V was pared by 1 base and J by 2 bases, with 12 bases between. The CDR3 protein is CASSLVRPSPYNSPLHF. The CDR3 bases are TGTGCCAGCAGCTTAGTGCGGCCGAGCCCCTATAATTCACCCCTCCACTTT.

The chain has TRBV5-1 and TRBJ2-7; 8 bases align to TRBD1. This CDR3 contains 11 residues. Germline V gene data show CDR1 as SGHRS and CDR2 as YFSETQ. V dropped 1 base and J dropped 12; count of bases not matched to a gene: 3. CDR3 bases: TGCGCCAGCAGCTTGTCGGGACAGGCGTACTTC. It encodes CASSLSGQAYF.

V usage is TRBV19 and J usage is TRBJ2-5; tentative D call: TRBD1 (5 bases). The CDR3 is 15 amino acids. Trimming removed 1 base at V and 5 bases at J, with 14 bases between. The germline V gene encodes CDR1 LNHDA and CDR2 SQIVND (reference sequence). CDR3 sequence (DNA): TGTGCCAGTAGTATAGGAGCAGGGTCAGGGGAGACCCAGTACTTC. Translation: CASSIGAGSGETQYF.